Below, one T cell receptor (beta chain) is given with its context. Its antigen is unidentified. The protocol was immunoSEQ multiplex PCR, while the TCRdb copy is restricted to in-frame clones and leaves out a portion. The table has roughly 260,000 clones, just over 90% seen once. This sample was taken from a study of T cell responses to AZD1222 COVID-19 vaccine. Study outcomes and limitations: Two AZD1222 doses significantly raised spike-specific TCR breadth and depth over controls. Spike regions recognized by vaccine-associated CD4 TCRs spanned the protein, led by 160-218 and 743-854. Baseline seropositivity characterized only six AZD1222 recipients. Clonal diversity was possibly underestimated; the donors were predominantly white British and more often female.

V gave up 0 bases and J gave up 8 bases; unmatched junction bases: 10. Germline CDR1 and CDR2: SGHRS and YFSETQ. CDR3 length: 16 residues. The starting material was peripheral blood, obtained on day 0 of AZD1222 vaccination. V is TRBV5-1 and J is TRBJ2-1; TRBD2 agrees at 8 bases. This TCR was sampled from an adult in good health. CDR3 bases: TGCGCCAGCAGCTTGGCGCCCCGGGGGGGCCGGGATGAGCAGTTCTTC. It is translated as CASSLAPRGGRDEQFF.